This TCR beta chain appears in the sequencing data of a study of T cells in Graves' hyperthyroidism and ophthalmopathy. Whole-study results and caveats: Ophthalmopathy, which appeared later, was predicted by the model a median roughly 6.5 months before onset. Most clonotypes expanded in thyroid above 0.001 were likewise present in blood.

The CDR3 is 14 amino acids. Germline V gives CDR1 SGHTS, CDR2 YDEGEE. V dropped 0 bases and J dropped 2 bases, with 9 bases sitting between them. This clonotype was seen more than once but under ten times. Its antigen is unidentified. The investigators amplified TCR beta CDR3 regions from RNA transcripts. The TCR CDR3 first-round RT-PCR relied on the HTBI primer set. Each CDR3 protein is one row after TCRdb ran MiXCR on the multiplex PCR reads. This repertoire shows around 760,000 distinct CDR3 sequences, about 35% found once; its top ten account for around 30%. For the diagnoses, clinical symptoms, serum thyroxine and TRAb, thyroid ultrasound and orbital computed tomography were used.

Sequenced: blood. This sequence originates from a woman between 40 and 50 years old with Graves' hyperthyroidism. The chain employs TRBV5-8 and TRBJ2-7, with D unresolved. DNA of the CDR3: TGTGCCAGCAGCTTGGAAGCTTTAACCTACGAGCAGTACTTC. Its translation is CASSLEALTYEQYF.